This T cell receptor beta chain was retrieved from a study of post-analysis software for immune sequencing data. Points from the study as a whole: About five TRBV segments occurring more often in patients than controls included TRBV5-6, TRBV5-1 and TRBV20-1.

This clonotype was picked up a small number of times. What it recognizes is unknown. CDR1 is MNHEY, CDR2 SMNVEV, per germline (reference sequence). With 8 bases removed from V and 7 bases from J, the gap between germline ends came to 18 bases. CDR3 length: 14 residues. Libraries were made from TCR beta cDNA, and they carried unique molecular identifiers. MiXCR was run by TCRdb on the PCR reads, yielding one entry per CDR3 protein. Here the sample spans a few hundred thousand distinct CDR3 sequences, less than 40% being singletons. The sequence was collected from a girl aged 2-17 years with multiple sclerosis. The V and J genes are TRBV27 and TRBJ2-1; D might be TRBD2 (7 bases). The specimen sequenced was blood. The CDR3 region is CASLGGARWNEQFF. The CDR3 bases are TGTGCCAGCTTAGGGGGGGCGAGGTGGAATGAGCAGTTCTTC.